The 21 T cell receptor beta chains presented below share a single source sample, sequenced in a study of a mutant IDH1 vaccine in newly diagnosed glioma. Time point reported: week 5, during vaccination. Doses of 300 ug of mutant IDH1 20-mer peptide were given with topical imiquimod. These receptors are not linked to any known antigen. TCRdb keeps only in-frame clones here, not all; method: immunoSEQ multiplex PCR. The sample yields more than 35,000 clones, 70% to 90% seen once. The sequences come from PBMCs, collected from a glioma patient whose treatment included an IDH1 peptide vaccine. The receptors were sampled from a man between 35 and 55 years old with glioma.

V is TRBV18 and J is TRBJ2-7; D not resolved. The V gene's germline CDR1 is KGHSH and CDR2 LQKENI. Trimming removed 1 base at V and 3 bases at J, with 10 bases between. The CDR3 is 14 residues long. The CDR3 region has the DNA TGTGCCAGCTCACCACGTGGCATACTCTACGAGCAGTACTTC. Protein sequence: CASSPRGILYEQYF.

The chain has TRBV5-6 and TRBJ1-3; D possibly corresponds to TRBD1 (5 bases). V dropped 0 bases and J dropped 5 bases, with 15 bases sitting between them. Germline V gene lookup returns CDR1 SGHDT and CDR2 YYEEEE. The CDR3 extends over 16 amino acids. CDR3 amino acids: CASSLVRAGVRNTIYF. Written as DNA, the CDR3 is TGTGCCAGCAGCTTGGTCAGGGCGGGGGTCCGAAACACCATATATTTT.

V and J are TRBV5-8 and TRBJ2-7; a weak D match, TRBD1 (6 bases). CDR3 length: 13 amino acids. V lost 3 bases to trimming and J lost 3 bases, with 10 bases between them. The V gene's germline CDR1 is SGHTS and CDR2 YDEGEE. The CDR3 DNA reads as TGTGCCAGCAGCTCATACAGGGACTACGAGCAGTACTTC. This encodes CASSSYRDYEQYF.

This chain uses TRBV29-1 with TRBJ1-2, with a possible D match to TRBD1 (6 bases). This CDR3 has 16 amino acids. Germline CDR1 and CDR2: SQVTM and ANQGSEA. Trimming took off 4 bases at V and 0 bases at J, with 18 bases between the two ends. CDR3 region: CSVAPSTGSSNYGYTF. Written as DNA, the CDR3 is TGCAGCGTTGCCCCGTCGACAGGAAGTTCTAACTATGGCTACACCTTC. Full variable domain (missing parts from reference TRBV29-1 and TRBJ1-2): SAVISQKPSRDICQRGTSLTIQCQVDSQVTMMFWYRQQPGQSLTLIATANQGSEATYESGFVIDKFPISRPNLTFSTLTVSNMSPEDSSIYLCSVAPSTGSSNYGYTFGSGTRLTVV.

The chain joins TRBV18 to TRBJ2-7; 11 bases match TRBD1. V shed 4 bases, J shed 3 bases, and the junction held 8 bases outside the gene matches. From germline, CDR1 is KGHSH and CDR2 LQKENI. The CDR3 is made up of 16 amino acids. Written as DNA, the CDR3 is TGTGCCAGCTCACAGACCTCCGGGACAGGGGGCTACGAGCAGTACTTC. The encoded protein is CASSQTSGTGGYEQYF.

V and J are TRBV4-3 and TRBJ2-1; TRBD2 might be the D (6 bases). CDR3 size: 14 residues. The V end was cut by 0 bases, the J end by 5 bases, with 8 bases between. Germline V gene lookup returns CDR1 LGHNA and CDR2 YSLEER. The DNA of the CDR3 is TGCGCCAGCAGCCAAGATGAGCGGGACAATGAGCAGTTCTTC. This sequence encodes CASSQDERDNEQFF.

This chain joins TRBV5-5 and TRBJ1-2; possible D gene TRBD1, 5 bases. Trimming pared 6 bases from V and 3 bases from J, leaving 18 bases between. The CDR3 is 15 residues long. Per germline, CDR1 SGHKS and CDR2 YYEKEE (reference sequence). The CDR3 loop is CASILRLGGDYGYTF. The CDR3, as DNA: TGTGCCAGCATCTTAAGGTTGGGGGGAGACTATGGCTACACCTTC.

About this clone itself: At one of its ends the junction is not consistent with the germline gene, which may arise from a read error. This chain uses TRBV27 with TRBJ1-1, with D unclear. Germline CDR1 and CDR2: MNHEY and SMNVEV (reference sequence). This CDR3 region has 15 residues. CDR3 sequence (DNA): TGTGCCAGCAGTTTCAAGGTGTCACGGGCCACTGAGGCTTTCTTT. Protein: CASSFKVSRATEAFF.

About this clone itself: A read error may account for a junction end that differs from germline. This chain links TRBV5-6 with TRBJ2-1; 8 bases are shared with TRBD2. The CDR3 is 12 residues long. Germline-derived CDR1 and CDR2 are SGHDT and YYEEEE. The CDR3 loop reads CASSEGLALGLF. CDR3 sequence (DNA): TGTGCCAGCAGCGAAGGACTAGCCCTAGGGCTCTTC.

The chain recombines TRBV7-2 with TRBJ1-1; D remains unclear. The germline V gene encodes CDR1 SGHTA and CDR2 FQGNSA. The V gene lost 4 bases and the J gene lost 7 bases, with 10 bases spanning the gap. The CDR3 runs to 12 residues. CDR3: CASSSLGSEAFF. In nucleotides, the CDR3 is TGTGCCAGCAGCTCCCTCGGGAGTGAAGCTTTCTTT.

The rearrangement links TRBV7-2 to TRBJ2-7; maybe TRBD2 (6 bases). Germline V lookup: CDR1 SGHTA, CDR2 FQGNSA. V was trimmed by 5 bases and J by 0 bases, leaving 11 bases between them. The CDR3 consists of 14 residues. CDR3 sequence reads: CASSPIGGSYEQYF. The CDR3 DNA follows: TGTGCCAGCAGCCCCATCGGGGGCTCCTACGAGCAGTACTTC.

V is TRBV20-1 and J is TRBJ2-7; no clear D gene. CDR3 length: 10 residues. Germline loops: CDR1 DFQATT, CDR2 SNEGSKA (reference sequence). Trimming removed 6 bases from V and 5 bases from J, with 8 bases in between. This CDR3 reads CSAGIHEQYF. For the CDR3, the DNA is TGCAGTGCCGGTATCCACGAGCAGTACTTC.

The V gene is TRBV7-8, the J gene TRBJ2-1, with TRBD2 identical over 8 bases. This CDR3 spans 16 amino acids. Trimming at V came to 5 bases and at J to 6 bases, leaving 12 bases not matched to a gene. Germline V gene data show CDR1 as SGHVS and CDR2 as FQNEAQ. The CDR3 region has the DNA TGTGCCAGCAGCCCGATGGTGGGTAGCGGGGCCAATGAGCAGTTCTTC. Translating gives CASSPMVGSGANEQFF.

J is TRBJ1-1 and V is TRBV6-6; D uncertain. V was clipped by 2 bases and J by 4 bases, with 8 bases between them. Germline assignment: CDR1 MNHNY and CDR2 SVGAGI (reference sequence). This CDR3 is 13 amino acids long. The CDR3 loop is CASSYGEGTEAFF. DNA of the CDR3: TGTGCCAGCAGTTACGGGGAGGGCACTGAAGCTTTCTTT.

In DNA form, the CDR3 reads TGTGCCAGCAGCTTGGAACGGACATATGGCTACACCTTC. This translates into CASSLERTYGYTF. The rearrangement links TRBV5-6 to TRBJ1-2, with D perhaps TRBD1 (5 bases). The V and J ends lost 0 bases and 5 bases respectively, with 8 bases between them. The CDR3 sequence is 13 residues long. Looked up from germline, CDR1 is SGHDT and CDR2 is YYEEEE. The whole variable domain, remainder taken from reference TRBV5-6 and TRBJ1-2, is DAGVTQSPTHLIKTRGQQVTLRCSPKSGHDTVSWYQQALGQGPQFIFQYYEEEERQRGNFPDRFSGHQFPNYSSELNVNALLLGDSALYLCASSLERTYGYTFGSGTRLTVV.

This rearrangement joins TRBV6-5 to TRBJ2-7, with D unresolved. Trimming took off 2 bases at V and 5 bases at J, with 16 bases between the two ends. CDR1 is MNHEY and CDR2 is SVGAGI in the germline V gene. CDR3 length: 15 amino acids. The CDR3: CASSYADRPLHEQYF. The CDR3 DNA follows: TGTGCCAGCAGTTACGCGGACCGCCCTTTACACGAGCAGTACTTC.

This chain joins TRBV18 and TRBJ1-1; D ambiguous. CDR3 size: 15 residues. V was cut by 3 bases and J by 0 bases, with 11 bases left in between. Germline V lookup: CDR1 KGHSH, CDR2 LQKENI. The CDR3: CASSPSPGLNTEAFF. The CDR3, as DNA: TGTGCCAGCTCACCTTCCCCAGGCCTGAACACTGAAGCTTTCTTT.

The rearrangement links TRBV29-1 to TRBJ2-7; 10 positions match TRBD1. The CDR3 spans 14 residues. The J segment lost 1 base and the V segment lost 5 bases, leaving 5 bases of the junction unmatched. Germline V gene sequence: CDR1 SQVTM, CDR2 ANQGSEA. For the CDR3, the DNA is TGCAGCGTTTGGAAGGGACAGGGGTCCTACGAGCAGTACTTC. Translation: CSVWKGQGSYEQYF.

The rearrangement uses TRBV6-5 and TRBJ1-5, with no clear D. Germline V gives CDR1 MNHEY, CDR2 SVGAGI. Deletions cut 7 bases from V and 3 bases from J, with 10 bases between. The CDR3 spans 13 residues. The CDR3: CASTPRINQPQHF. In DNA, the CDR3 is TGTGCCAGCACTCCGAGGATCAATCAGCCCCAGCATTTT.

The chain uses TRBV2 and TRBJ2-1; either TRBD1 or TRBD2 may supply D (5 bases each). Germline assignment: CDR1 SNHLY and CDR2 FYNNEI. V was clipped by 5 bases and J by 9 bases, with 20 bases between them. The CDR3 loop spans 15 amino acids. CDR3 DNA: TGTGCCAGCAGTCCTCAAGGGACCCGCCGCGTTGAGCAGTTCTTC. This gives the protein CASSPQGTRRVEQFF.

The CDR3 DNA reads as TGTGCCAGCTCCCCTCCGGGACTAGACACAGATACGCAGTATTTT. Its protein product is CASSPPGLDTDTQYF. The chain recombines TRBV18 with TRBJ2-3, with 8 bases that match TRBD2. The CDR3 is made up of 15 amino acids. Per germline, CDR1 KGHSH and CDR2 LQKENI. Losses at the gene ends were 6 bases for V and 2 bases for J; bases not matched to a gene: 7.